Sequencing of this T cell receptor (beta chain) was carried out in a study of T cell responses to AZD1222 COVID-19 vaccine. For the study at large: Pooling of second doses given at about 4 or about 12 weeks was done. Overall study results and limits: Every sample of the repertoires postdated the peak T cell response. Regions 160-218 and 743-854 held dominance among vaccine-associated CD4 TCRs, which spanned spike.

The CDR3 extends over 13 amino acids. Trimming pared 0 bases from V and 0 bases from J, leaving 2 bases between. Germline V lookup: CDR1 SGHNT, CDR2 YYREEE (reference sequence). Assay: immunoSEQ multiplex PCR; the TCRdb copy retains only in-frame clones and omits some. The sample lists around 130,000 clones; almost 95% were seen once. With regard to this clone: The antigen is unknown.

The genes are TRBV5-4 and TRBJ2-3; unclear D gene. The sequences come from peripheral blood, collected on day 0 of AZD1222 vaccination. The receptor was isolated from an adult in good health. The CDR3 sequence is CASSLASTDTQYF. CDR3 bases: TGTGCCAGCAGCTTGGCCAGCACAGATACGCAGTATTTT. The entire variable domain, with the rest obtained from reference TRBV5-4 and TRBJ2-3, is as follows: ETGVTQSPTHLIKTRGQQVTLRCSSQSGHNTVSWYQQALGQGPQFIFQYYREEENGRGNFPPRFSGLQFPNYSSELNVNALELDDSALYLCASSLASTDTQYFGPGTRLTVL.